This TCR beta chain was retrieved from a study of CD8+ T cells in alopecia areata. As for the study in general: Each day, treated patients took oral tofacitinib twice, at 5 to 10 mg per dose. Study conclusions and caveats: Among patients, TCR sharing was less clear than in mice, a difference possibly due in part to HLA diversity in the patient population.

V was pared by 1 base and J by 4 bases, with 16 bases between. Germline V gene data show CDR1 as GTSNPN and CDR2 as SVGIG (reference sequence). The length of the CDR3 is 15 residues. It was cDNA, reverse transcribed from extracted RNA, that served as the sequencing template. Measured with immunoSEQ multiplex PCR; TCRdb has only the in-frame clones, and not every one. The table includes about 190,000 clones, roughly three fifths detected once. Treatment reported: oral pan-JAK inhibitor, 5-10 mg twice daily. It was from alopecia areata patients that lesional scalp punch biopsies and peripheral blood were collected. To note about this clone: Its specificity is unknown.

This clonotype originated in a human donor with alopecia areata. Material: CD4+ T cells sorted from blood, obtained at week 4, from a patient treated with tofacitinib. The V gene is TRBV30, the J gene TRBJ1-1; D is unclear. The CDR3 protein is CAWSGSPITGTEAFF. The CDR3 region has the DNA TGTGCCTGGAGTGGGTCACCAATCACTGGCACTGAAGCTTTCTTT.